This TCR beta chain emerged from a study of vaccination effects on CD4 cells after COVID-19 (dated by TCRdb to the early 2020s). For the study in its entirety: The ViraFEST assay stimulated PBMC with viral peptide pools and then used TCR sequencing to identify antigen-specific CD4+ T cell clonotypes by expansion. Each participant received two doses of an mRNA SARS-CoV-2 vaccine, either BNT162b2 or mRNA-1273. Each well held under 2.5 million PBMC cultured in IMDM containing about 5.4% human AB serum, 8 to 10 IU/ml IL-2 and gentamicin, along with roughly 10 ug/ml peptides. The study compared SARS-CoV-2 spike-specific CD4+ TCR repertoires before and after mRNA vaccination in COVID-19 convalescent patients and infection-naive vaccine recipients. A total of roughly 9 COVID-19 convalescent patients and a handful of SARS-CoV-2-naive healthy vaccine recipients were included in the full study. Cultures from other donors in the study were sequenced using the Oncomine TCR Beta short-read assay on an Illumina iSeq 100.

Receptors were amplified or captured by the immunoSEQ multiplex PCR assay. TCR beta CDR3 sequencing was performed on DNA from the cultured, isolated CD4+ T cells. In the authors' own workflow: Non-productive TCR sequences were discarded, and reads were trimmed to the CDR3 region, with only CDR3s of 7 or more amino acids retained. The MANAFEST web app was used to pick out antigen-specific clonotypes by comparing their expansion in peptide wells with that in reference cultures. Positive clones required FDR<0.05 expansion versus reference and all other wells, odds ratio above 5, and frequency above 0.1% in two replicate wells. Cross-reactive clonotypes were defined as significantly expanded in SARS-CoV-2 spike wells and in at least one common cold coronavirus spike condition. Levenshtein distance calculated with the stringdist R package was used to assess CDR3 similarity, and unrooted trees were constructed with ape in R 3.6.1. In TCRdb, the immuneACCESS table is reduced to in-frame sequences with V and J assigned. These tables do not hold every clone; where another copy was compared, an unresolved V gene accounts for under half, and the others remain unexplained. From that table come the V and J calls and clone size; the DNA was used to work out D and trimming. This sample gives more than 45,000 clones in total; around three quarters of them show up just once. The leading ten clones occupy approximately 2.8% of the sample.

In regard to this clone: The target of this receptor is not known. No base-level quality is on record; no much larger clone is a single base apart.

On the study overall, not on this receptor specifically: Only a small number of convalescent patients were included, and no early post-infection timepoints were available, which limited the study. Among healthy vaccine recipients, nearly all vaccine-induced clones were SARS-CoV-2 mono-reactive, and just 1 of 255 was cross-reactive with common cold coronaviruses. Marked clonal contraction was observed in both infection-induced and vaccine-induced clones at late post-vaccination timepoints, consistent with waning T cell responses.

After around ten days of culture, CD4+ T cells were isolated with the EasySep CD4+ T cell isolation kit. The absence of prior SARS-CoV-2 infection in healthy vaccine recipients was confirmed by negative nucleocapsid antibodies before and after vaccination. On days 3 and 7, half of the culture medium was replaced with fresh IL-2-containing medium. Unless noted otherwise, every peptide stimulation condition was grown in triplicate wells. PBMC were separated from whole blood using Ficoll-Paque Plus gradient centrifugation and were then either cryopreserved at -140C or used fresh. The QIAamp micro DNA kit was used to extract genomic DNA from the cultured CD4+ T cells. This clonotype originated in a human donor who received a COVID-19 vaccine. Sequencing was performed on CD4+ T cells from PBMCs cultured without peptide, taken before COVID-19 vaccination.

The CDR3 is CASSFRNLGNSPLHF. In nucleotides, the sequence is TGTGCCAGCAGCTTTCGAAACCTAGGAAATTCACCCCTCCACTTT. The sequence links TRBV7-2 to TRBJ1-6, with the D gene too uncertain to name. As encoded in the germline V gene, CDR1 is SGHTA while CDR2 is FQGNSA. V loses 3 bases, J loses 7 bases, and the germline ends lie 13 bases apart. Measured from the cysteine to the phenylalanine, the CDR3 is 15 residues long. Only the CDR3 DNA stays, 45 bases, in frame from base 1.